This T cell receptor beta chain was documented in a study of T-cell reconstitution after alpha-beta-depleted transplantation in children. General observations from the study: Where some patients showed high TCRbeta diversity at day 60, it came from recipient T cells and thymic progenitors that had survived. Counts and diversity of T cells one year after transplant came mostly from newly produced T cells. Expanded graft clones, several hundred of them, were reportedly the source of alpha-beta T cells about two months after transplant.

Of note for this clonotype: The antigen is unknown.

In germline, CDR1 is MGHRA, CDR2 YSYEKL. The length of the CDR3 is 14 residues. Trimming pared 4 bases from V and 4 bases from J, leaving 10 bases between. Unique molecular identifiers were incorporated into the prepared TCRbeta library. TCRdb ran MiXCR on the PCR reads and lists one entry per CDR3 protein. The table includes 700,000 to 950,000 distinct CDR3 sequences, 15% to 20% detected once. The V gene is TRBV4-1, the J gene TRBJ2-2; D possibly corresponds to TRBD2 (6 bases). Source: PBMCs, mostly from graft donor cells, taken 360 days after TCRalphabeta/CD19-depleted stem cell transplant. The receptor was derived from a male patient between 10 and 17 years old who had a stem cell transplant for acute lymphoblastic leukemia, so the T cells may come from the graft donor. The chain's CDR3 is CASSRPGSTGELFF. As DNA, the CDR3 is TGCGCCAGCAGCCGCCCCGGGAGCACCGGGGAGCTGTTTTTT.